These 3 T cell receptor beta chains came from one sample sequenced in a study of T cell responses to AZD1222 COVID-19 vaccine. TCRdb keeps only in-frame clones here, not all; method: immunoSEQ multiplex PCR. The sample lists about 120,000 clones, roughly 91% seen once, with about 5% in the top ten. Source: peripheral blood, taken 28 days after the second AZD1222 dose. These receptor sequences come from an adult who received the AZD1222 COVID-19 vaccine.

The V call is TRBV6-1, the J call TRBJ2-3, with 8 bases fitting TRBD2. This CDR3 is 15 amino acids long. Trimming cost V 3 bases and J 4 bases; bases outside gene matches: 6. Germline V lookup: CDR1 MNHNS, CDR2 SASEGT. The CDR3 here is CASSERGEGSDTQYF. The CDR3 coding sequence is TGTGCCAGCAGTGAGCGGGGGGAAGGATCAGATACGCAGTATTTT.

The chain joins TRBV7-2 to TRBJ2-7; 13 nucleotides line up with TRBD2. CDR1 and CDR2 from the germline V gene are SGHTA and FQGNSA. The CDR3 has 18 residues. V lost 0 bases and J lost 1; bases outside the gene matches: 6. The CDR3: CASSLATGLAGASYEQYF. The DNA for the CDR3 is TGTGCCAGCAGCTTAGCCACAGGACTAGCGGGAGCTTCCTACGAGCAGTACTTC.

The rearrangement links TRBV29-1 to TRBJ2-5; perhaps TRBD2 as D (5 bases). Trimming pared 3 bases from V and 6 bases from J, leaving 14 bases between. The CDR3 runs 13 residues. CDR1 and CDR2 (germline): SQVTM, ANQGSEA. DNA for the CDR3: TGCAGCGTTGATTTGGGAGAACTAAAGACCCAGTACTTC. Amino acid sequence: CSVDLGELKTQYF.